Listed here is a single T cell receptor (beta chain). Each sorted subset replicate got 200 ng genomic DNA, 30,000 or so genomes. The repertoire was sequenced with immunoSEQ multiplex PCR; TCRdb's copy has only in-frame clones and lacks some. The sample consists of roughly 1,500,000 clones, about 98.5% of them appearing once. This sample was included in a study of shared clonotypes between healthy human individuals. The CDR3 totals 13 residues. Trimming took off 5 bases at V and 2 bases at J, with 9 bases between the two ends. Germline lookup yields CDR1 SGHTA and CDR2 FQGNSA. Sample: naive CD4+ T cells sorted from blood. Subset reported: CD45RA+ positively selected. This TCR derives from a man aged 25 to 45 in good health. V gene TRBV7-2 combines with J gene TRBJ2-5; D not resolved. CDR3 DNA sequence: TGTGCCAGCAGCGGGCAACTACAAGAGACCCAGTACTTC. Its translation is CASSGQLQETQYF.